Listed below are T cell receptor beta chains from one sample, sequenced in a study of cytomegalovirus exposure and HLA in healthy donors. Measured with immunoSEQ multiplex PCR; TCRdb has only the in-frame clones, and not every one. This sample's table has 150,000 to 200,000 clones. The sequenced material came from PBMCs. The receptors were gathered from a woman between 18 and 30 years old in good health and CMV-seropositive. Both conserved end residues are part of each CDR3. Fields, in order: V gene, D gene, J gene, CDR3 DNA, CDR3 protein. D genes are given only for firm matches.

TRBV29-1	-	TRBJ1-1	TGCAGCGCCCTAGGAACGCATCTGGTCAGGGCGATGAACACTGAAGCTTTCTTT	CSALGTHLVRAMNTEAFF
TRBV1	-	TRBJ1-5	TGCACCAGGCGACAGCCCCCTAATCAGCCCCAGCATTTT	CTRRQPPNQPQHF
TRBV10-3	-	TRBJ2-5	TGTGCCATCAGTGAGGTCGGCCAAGAGACCCAGTACTTC	CAISEVGQETQYF
TRBV5-5	-	TRBJ1-1	TGTGCCAGCATTCTGGGACAATCGAACACTGAAGCTTTCTTT	CASILGQSNTEAFF
TRBV19	-	TRBJ2-1	TGTGCCAGTAGTATAAGTGGGAGCTACAATGAGCAGTTCTTC	CASSISGSYNEQFF
TRBV7-2	TRBD2	TRBJ2-3	TGTGCCAGCAGCCTTATGACTAGCGGGAGGGGTAGTGGGTATTTT	CASSLMTSGRGSGYF
TRBV6-5	-	TRBJ1-6	TGTGCCAGCAGAGAGAGCTCCTATAATTCACCCCTCCACTTT	CASRESSYNSPLHF
TRBV7-9	-	TRBJ1-5	TGTGCCAGCAGCTTAGAACAGGAAAATCAGCCCCAGCATTTT	CASSLEQENQPQHF
TRBV14	-	TRBJ2-7	TGTGCCAGCAGCCAAGGAACTAGCCGAATCTACGAGCAGTACTTC	CASSQGTSRIYEQYF
TRBV25-1	-	TRBJ2-7	TGTGCCAGCAGTGGTAGCTACGACGTATACGAGCAGTACTTC	CASSGSYDVYEQYF
TRBV2	-	TRBJ1-2	TGTGCCAGCGCATTTACCCAGGGAAACTATGGCTACACCTTC	CASAFTQGNYGYTF
TRBV11-3	-	TRBJ2-3	TGTGCCAGCAGCTTAGAGCGGGGACTCCTAGGATTT	CASSLERGLLGF
TRBV29-1	TRBD1	TRBJ1-3	TGCAGCGCAAGACCCGACAGGGCAGGAAACACCATATATTTT	CSARPDRAGNTIYF
TRBV4-1	-	TRBJ2-7	TGCGCCAGCAGCCAAGTTACGAGCTACGAGCAGTACTTC	CASSQVTSYEQYF
TRBV19	-	TRBJ1-5	TGTGCCAGTAGTATCAGAATCAATAGCAATCAGCCCCAGCATTTT	CASSIRINSNQPQHF
TRBV2	-	TRBJ1-2	TGTGCCAGCAGTGAAGCTAGGGTTGCGGGCTATGGCTACACCTTC	CASSEARVAGYGYTF
TRBV6-1	TRBD1	TRBJ2-3	TGTGCCAGCAGCGACGGACAGGGTGACACAGATACGCAGTATTTT	CASSDGQGDTDTQYF
TRBV5-6	-	TRBJ1-1	TGTGCCAGCAGCCCCATCGGCGGCACTGAAGCTTTCTTT	CASSPIGGTEAFF
TRBV6-5	TRBD1	TRBJ1-2	TGTGCCAGCAGAACTGGACAGGGGGACTATGGCTACACCTTC	CASRTGQGDYGYTF
TRBV2	TRBD1	TRBJ1-3	TGTGCCAGCAGTGCCGGGACAGAAGGGAATGGAAACACCATATATTTT	CASSAGTEGNGNTIYF
TRBV7-7	TRBD2	TRBJ2-7	TGTGCCAGCATGGCAGGACAAAACGGCGGGAGGCGGGGGGAGCAGTACTTC	CASMAGQNGGRRGEQYF
TRBV30	TRBD1	TRBJ1-5	TGTGCCTGGAGTGCAGACAGGGGACAGCCCCAGCATTTT	CAWSADRGQPQHF
TRBV7-9	TRBD1	TRBJ1-1	TGTGCCAGCAGCTCGCAGGGGGTGAACACTGAAGCTTTCTTT	CASSSQGVNTEAFF
TRBV19	TRBD2	TRBJ2-1	TGTGCCAGTAGTATCCCTAGCGGAGTTTACAATGAGCAGTTCTTC	CASSIPSGVYNEQFF
TRBV10-3	TRBD1	TRBJ1-2	TGTGCCACCCGAGACAGGGCTACGGGCTATGGCTACACCTTC	CATRDRATGYGYTF
TRBV9	TRBD1	TRBJ2-7	TGTGCCAGCAGCATTTCTGTGGGACAGGGCTACGAGCAGTACTTC	CASSISVGQGYEQYF
TRBV30	-	TRBJ1-5	TGTGCCTGCACCCCCGGGCCAGGGGATTTAAGCAATCAGCCCCAGCATTTT	CACTPGPGDLSNQPQHF
TRBV7-3	TRBD1	TRBJ2-3	TGTGCCAGCAGCTCTACTGGACAGGGCACAGATACGCAGTATTTT	CASSSTGQGTDTQYF
TRBV6-6	-	TRBJ2-5	TGTGCCAGCACCGTCCGACGGCGGGAAGAGACCCAGTACTTC	CASTVRRREETQYF
TRBV18	TRBD1	TRBJ2-5	TGTGCCCGCTCACCACCCTCGACAGGGGGTCAAGAGACCCAGTACTTC	CARSPPSTGGQETQYF
TRBV11-2	-	TRBJ1-1	TGTGCCAGCAGCTTCCGGGTCGGGGGGGGCACTGAAGCTTTCTTT	CASSFRVGGGTEAFF
TRBV2	-	TRBJ1-1	TGTGCCAGCAGTGAACTGCGCACAGGGCCAAACACTGAAGCTTTCTTT	CASSELRTGPNTEAFF
TRBV7-8	-	TRBJ1-2	TGTGCCAGCAGCTCGATGGGCCTCAACTATGGCTACACCTTC	CASSSMGLNYGYTF
TRBV5-1	-	TRBJ2-7	TGCGCCAGCAGCCGAGGAGCCTCCTACGAGCAGTACTTC	CASSRGASYEQYF
TRBV7-7	TRBD1	TRBJ2-7	TGTGCCAGCAGCTTACACCGGGACAGGGGGCGAGAGAAGCAGTACTTC	CASSLHRDRGREKQYF
TRBV19	TRBD2	TRBJ2-2	TGTGCCAGTAGTCCAGGGACTAGCGGGAACACCGGGGAGCTGTTTTTT	CASSPGTSGNTGELFF
TRBV27	-	TRBJ1-1	TGTGCCAGCAGTTTCCGGGGAGGGACTGAAGCTTTCTTT	CASSFRGGTEAFF
TRBV5-1	TRBD1	TRBJ2-7	TGCGCCAGCAGCTTGGAGGGGACAGGGTCCCACGAGCAGTACTTC	CASSLEGTGSHEQYF
TRBV12-5	TRBD2	TRBJ2-1	TGTGCTAGTGGTTGGTATTCGGCGGGAGAGCTCAACAATGAGCAGTTCTTC	CASGWYSAGELNNEQFF
TRBV30	-	TRBJ2-2	TGTGCCTGGGAAGAGTTCATCCGAAGCACCGGGGAGCTGTTTTTT	CAWEEFIRSTGELFF
TRBV20-1	-	TRBJ1-2	TGCAGTGTTGGGGGACTGGGTGGCTACACCTTC	CSVGGLGGYTF
TRBV11-3	TRBD1	TRBJ2-7	TGTGCCAGCAGCGTACGGGACAGTCCTGCGGACGAGCAGTACTTC	CASSVRDSPADEQYF
TRBV6-5	TRBD1	TRBJ1-1	TGTGCCAGCAGTTACAGGGGACAGGGTGGGGGCACTGAAGCTTTCTTT	CASSYRGQGGGTEAFF
TRBV5-1	TRBD2	TRBJ2-1	TGCGCCAGCAGAGGGACTAGCAACTACAATGAGCAGTTCTTC	CASRGTSNYNEQFF
TRBV11-1	TRBD2	TRBJ2-1	TGTGCCAGCAGCCTATCGGGGGGACCCGGGGTTGAGCAGTTCTTC	CASSLSGGPGVEQFF
TRBV7-2	TRBD2	TRBJ2-3	TGTGCCAGCAGCCTCGGACTAGATGAAACGCAGTATTTT	CASSLGLDETQYF
TRBV15	-	TRBJ1-2	TGTGCCACCAGCGGAACTACAGGCGTTTATGGCTACACCTTC	CATSGTTGVYGYTF
TRBV7-8	TRBD1	TRBJ1-1	TGTGCCAGCAGCCCGCACAGGGGCACTGAAGCTTTCTTT	CASSPHRGTEAFF
TRBV15	-	TRBJ2-5	TGTGCCACCAGCAGAGATAGTGGAGAGACCCAGTACTTC	CATSRDSGETQYF
TRBV7-2	-	TRBJ2-1	TGTGCCATTCCTGGAGCCTACAATGAGCAGTTCTTC	CAIPGAYNEQFF
TRBV4-2	TRBD2	TRBJ2-7	TGTGCCAGCAGCCAGGACGGACTAGCGGGAGTCCCTAATTCGCAGTACTTC	CASSQDGLAGVPNSQYF
TRBV6-5	TRBD2	TRBJ2-5	TGTGCCAGCAGTTCCGGGGGGGGCGCCCTCCAAGAGACCCAGTACTTC	CASSSGGGALQETQYF
TRBV7-2	TRBD1	TRBJ1-5	TGTGCCAGCAGCTTAGGTGGGACAGACAATCAGCCCCAGCATTTT	CASSLGGTDNQPQHF
TRBV29-1	-	TRBJ1-5	TGCAGCGTTGTTGCAGGGGACGGTCAGCCCCAGCATTTT	CSVVAGDGQPQHF